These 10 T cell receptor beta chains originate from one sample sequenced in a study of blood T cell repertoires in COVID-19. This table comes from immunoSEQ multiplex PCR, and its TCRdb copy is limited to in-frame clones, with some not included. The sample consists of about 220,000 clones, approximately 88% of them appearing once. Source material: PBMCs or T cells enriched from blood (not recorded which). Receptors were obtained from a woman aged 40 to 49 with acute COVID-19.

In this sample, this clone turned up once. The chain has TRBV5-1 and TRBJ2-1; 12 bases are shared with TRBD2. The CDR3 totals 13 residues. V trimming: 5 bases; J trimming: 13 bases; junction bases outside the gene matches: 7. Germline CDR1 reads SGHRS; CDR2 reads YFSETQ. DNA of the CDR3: TGCGCCAGCAGATTGACTAGCGGGGGCTCTCAGTTCTTC. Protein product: CASRLTSGGSQFF.

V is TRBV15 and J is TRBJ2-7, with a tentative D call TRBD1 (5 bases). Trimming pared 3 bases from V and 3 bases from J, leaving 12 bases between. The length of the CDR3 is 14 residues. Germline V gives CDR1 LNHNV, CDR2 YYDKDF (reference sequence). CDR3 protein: CATSRTRQNYEQYF. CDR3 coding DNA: TGTGCCACCAGCAGGACCCGACAGAACTACGAGCAGTACTTC.

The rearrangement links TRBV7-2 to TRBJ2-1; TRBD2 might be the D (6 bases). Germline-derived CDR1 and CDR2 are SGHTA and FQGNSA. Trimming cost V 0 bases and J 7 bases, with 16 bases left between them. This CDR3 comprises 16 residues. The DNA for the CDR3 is TGTGCCAGCAGCTTAGCCTGGGACTTCACCCTGAATGAGCAGTTCTTC. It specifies CASSLAWDFTLNEQFF.

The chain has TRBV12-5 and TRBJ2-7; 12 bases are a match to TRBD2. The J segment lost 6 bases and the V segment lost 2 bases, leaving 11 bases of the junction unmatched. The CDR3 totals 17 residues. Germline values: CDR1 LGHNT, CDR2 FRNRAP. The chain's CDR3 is CASGLQTRLAGDFEQYV. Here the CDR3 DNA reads TGTGCTAGTGGTTTGCAAACTCGACTAGCGGGAGACTTCGAGCAGTACGTC.

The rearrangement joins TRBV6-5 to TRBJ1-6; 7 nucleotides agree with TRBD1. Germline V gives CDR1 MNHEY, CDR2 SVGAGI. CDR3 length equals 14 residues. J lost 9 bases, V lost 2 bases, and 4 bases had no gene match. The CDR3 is CASSYDREVSPLHF. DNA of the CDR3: TGTGCCAGCAGTTACGACAGGGAGGTTTCACCCCTCCACTTT.

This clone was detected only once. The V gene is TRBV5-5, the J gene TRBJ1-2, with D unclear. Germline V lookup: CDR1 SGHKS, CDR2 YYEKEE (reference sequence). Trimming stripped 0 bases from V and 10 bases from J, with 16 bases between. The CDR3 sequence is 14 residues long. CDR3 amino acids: CASSLGTYNGVYTF. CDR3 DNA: TGTGCCAGCAGCTTGGGAACGTATAACGGGGTCTACACCTTC.

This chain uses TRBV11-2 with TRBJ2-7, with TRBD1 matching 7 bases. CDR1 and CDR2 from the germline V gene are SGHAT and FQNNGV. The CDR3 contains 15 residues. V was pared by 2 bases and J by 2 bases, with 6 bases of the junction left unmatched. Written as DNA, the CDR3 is TGTGCCAGCAGCTTATCTTGGGACAGTCCCTACGAGCAGTACTTC. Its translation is CASSLSWDSPYEQYF.

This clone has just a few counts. The chain's CDR3 is CASSSASGSNEQFF. The CDR3, as DNA: TGTGCCAGCAGCTCTGCTAGCGGGAGCAATGAGCAGTTCTTC. The chain joins TRBV7-2 to TRBJ2-1, with 10 bases that match TRBD2. The CDR3 covers 14 residues. The germline gives CDR1 SGHTA, CDR2 FQGNSA. V was clipped by 4 bases and J by 6 bases; unmatched bases: 3.

The CDR3 sequence is CASSLKRTGELFF. The DNA of the CDR3 is TGCGCCAGCAGCTTGAAGCGCACCGGGGAGCTGTTTTTT. The chain joins TRBV5-1 to TRBJ2-2; the D is unclear. This CDR3 region has 13 residues. Trimming removed 1 base from V and 4 bases from J, with 5 bases in between. CDR1 is SGHRS, CDR2 YFSETQ, per germline.

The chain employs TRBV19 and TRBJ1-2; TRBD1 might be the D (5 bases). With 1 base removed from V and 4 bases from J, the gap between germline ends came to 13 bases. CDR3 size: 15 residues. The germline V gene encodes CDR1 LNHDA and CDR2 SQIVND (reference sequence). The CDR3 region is CASSIGGESLYGYTF. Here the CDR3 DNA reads TGTGCCAGTAGTATAGGGGGGGAGTCCCTCTATGGCTACACCTTC. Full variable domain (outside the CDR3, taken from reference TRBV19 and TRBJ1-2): DGGITQSPKYLFRKEGQNVTLSCEQNLNHDAMYWYRQDPGQGLRLIYYSQIVNDFQKGDIAEGYSVSREKKESFPLTVTSAQKNPTAFYLCASSIGGESLYGYTFGSGTRLTVV.